The next 17 T cell receptor beta chains were all read from a single sample in a study of T-cell reconstitution after alpha-beta-depleted transplantation in children (dated by TCRdb to 2015 to 2016). Receptors were amplified or captured by PCR. The sequencer listed for this sample is Illumina HiSeq 2500. TCR library preparation used molecular barcoding, with unique molecular identifiers applied to normalize quantification of the TCRbeta repertoire. TCRdb reprocessed the public reads (quality trimming at Q25 with fastp, clone calling with MiXCR) and kept in-frame beta chains. Every entry covers one CDR3 protein and lists the most common genes and DNA from its rows. This sample is represented by a few hundred thousand distinct CDR3 sequences; roughly 12% of them were singletons. The ten biggest clones cover about a quarter of the sample. What this sample's treatment or condition label stands for: allogeneic hematopoietic cell transplantation with graft depleted of TCRalphabeta T cells and CD19 B cells.

The material sequenced was peripheral blood, taken 180 days after TCRalphabeta/CD19-depleted stem cell transplant. These receptors originate from a male patient between 2 and 10 years old who had a stem cell transplant for chronic granulomatous disease, so the T cells may come from the graft donor.

This clonotype was counted at least ten times. CDR3 loop: CAWNRPSGSYEQYF. As DNA, the CDR3 is TGTGCCTGGAACCGTCCTAGCGGGAGTTACGAGCAGTACTTC. J is TRBJ2-7 and V is TRBV30, with 10 bases lining up with TRBD2. V shed 4 bases, J shed 4 bases, and the junction held 7 bases outside the gene matches. Germline V gene data show CDR1 as GTSNPN and CDR2 as SVGIG (reference sequence). This CDR3 is 14 amino acids long. Filled out from reference TRBV30 and TRBJ2-7, the complete variable domain reads SQTIHQWPATLVQPVGSPLSLECTVEGTSNPNLYWYRQAAGRGLQLLFYSVGIGQISSEVPQNLSASRPQDRQFILSSKKLLLSDSGFYLCAWNRPSGSYEQYFGPGTRLTVT.

This clonotype was detected ten times or more. This rearrangement joins TRBV21-1 to TRBJ2-4. TRBV21-1 is a pseudogene segment. The CDR3 has 14 amino acids. The CDR3 loop is CASSKWVAKNIQYF. CDR3 DNA sequence: TGTGCCAGCAGCAAATGGGTGGCCAAAAACATTCAGTACTTC.

Ten or more counts support this clonotype. This rearrangement joins TRBV27 to TRBJ1-6; 8 bases fit TRBD1. The junction had 9 bases not matched to a gene; V was cut back by 3 bases and J by 2 bases. CDR3 length: 18 residues. Germline-derived CDR1 and CDR2 are MNHEY and SMNVEV (reference sequence). CDR3 sequence: CASSFFGTGLTYNSPLHF. CDR3 bases: TGTGCCAGCAGTTTTTTCGGGACAGGATTAACCTATAATTCACCCCTCCACTTT.

This clonotype has ten or more counts. The chain carries TRBV28 and TRBJ2-1; D might be TRBD2 (7 bases). V lost 6 bases to trimming and J lost 8 bases, with 8 bases between them. This CDR3 is built from 11 residues. Germline CDR1 is MDHEN and CDR2 is SYDVKM. The CDR3 DNA sequence: TGTGCCAGCAGAGGGGGGGATGAGCAGTTCTTC. Amino acids: CASRGGDEQFF.

This clonotype has at least ten counts. The chain combines TRBV4-3 with TRBJ2-3, with 7 bases that match TRBD2. The CDR3 extends over 16 amino acids. The V segment lost 4 bases and the J segment 6 bases; nucleotides outside the gene matches: 13. Germline CDR1 LGHNA, CDR2 YSLEER. The CDR3, as DNA: TGCGCCAGCAGCCGCCGTCCCCTAGCGGCCCGGGATACGCAGTATTTT. This gives the protein CASSRRPLAARDTQYF.

This clonotype was counted at least ten times. V usage is TRBV9 and J usage is TRBJ2-7, with 10 bases fitting TRBD1. In germline, CDR1 is SGDLS, CDR2 YYNGEE. The CDR3 runs to 15 residues. V gave up 5 bases and J gave up 5 bases; unmatched junction bases: 10. The CDR3 is CASSGRWDRGHEQYF. The CDR3 nucleotides read TGTGCCAGCAGTGGGAGATGGGACAGGGGTCACGAGCAGTACTTC.

CDR3 nucleotide sequence: TGTGCCAGCAGCCCGCCCATCCGGGACAGGAGGACCTACGAGCAGTACTTC. This gives the protein CASSPPIRDRRTYEQYF. This chain links TRBV5-5 with TRBJ2-7, with 8 bases lining up with TRBD1. The trim removed 4 bases at V and 2 bases at J, leaving 14 bases unmatched. CDR3 size: 17 residues. Germline V gene sequence: CDR1 SGHKS, CDR2 YYEKEE (reference sequence).

In this sample, this clonotype turned up many times. The rearrangement joins TRBV7-2 to TRBJ2-1; D not resolved. Germline V gene sequence: CDR1 SGHTA, CDR2 FQGNSA. Trimming removed 2 bases at V and 6 bases at J, with 11 bases between. The CDR3 covers 14 residues. The CDR3 protein is CASSLYFLSNEQFF. CDR3 DNA sequence: TGTGCCAGCAGCTTATATTTTCTCAGCAATGAGCAGTTCTTC.

For this clonotype: A single base separates this from a much larger clone, so it may be a read error. The CDR3 nucleotides read TGTGCCAGCAGCCAATCAGATACGCAGTATTTT. Translated: CASSQSDTQYF. The chain uses TRBV3-1 and TRBJ2-3, with D unclear. The CDR3 spans 11 residues. CDR1 and CDR2 from the germline V gene are LGHDT and YNNKEL (reference sequence). With 2 bases removed from V and 4 bases from J, the gap between germline ends came to 1 base.

This clonotype was detected ten times or more. The V call is TRBV29-1, the J call TRBJ2-7; D not resolved. Germline CDR1 and CDR2: SQVTM and ANQGSEA. V was shortened by 4 bases and J by 3 bases, with 13 bases between the two germline ends. This CDR3 has 13 residues. The CDR3, as DNA: TGCAGCGTTGGAAGAGGAATAAACTACGAGCAGTACTTC. It specifies CSVGRGINYEQYF.

This clonotype was counted ten times or more. The V call is TRBV19, the J call TRBJ2-7; a possible D gene is TRBD1 (5 bases). The CDR3 is 14 residues long. From germline, CDR1 is LNHDA and CDR2 SQIVND (reference sequence). The V end was cut by 7 bases, the J end by 1 base, with 14 bases between. The CDR3 is CASNHWGRSYEQYF. Here the CDR3 DNA reads TGTGCCAGTAACCATTGGGGCAGATCCTACGAGCAGTACTTC.

This clonotype appeared many times. This chain uses TRBV20-1 with TRBJ2-7, with 10 nucleotides matching TRBD2. V was clipped by 6 bases and J by 3 bases; unmatched bases: 5. CDR3 length equals 13 residues. The germline gives CDR1 DFQATT, CDR2 SNEGSKA (reference sequence). CDR3 protein: CSAVGLAFYEQYF. The CDR3 DNA follows: TGCAGTGCAGTGGGACTAGCGTTCTACGAGCAGTACTTC.

This clonotype showed up many times. The rearrangement joins TRBV27 to TRBJ2-7; D is uncertain. The CDR3 runs to 13 residues. Germline V gives CDR1 MNHEY, CDR2 SMNVEV (reference sequence). The germline V and J ends were trimmed by 6 bases and 4 bases, with 13 bases remaining between them. The CDR3 coding sequence is TGTGCCAGCAGCAAAACGGATAGATACGAGCAGTACTTC. It specifies CASSKTDRYEQYF.

This clonotype was seen ten or more times. This chain uses TRBV7-8 with TRBJ1-3; D perhaps matches TRBD1 (6 bases). The germline V and J ends were trimmed by 1 base and 4 bases, with 14 bases remaining between them. CDR1 is SGHVS and CDR2 is FQNEAQ in the germline V gene. CDR3 length: 16 amino acids. In DNA form, the CDR3 reads TGTGCCAGCAGCTTAGTGAGGGGGTCCCTCGGAAACACCATATATTTT. It translates to CASSLVRGSLGNTIYF. Looking up the rest from reference TRBV7-8 and TRBJ1-3 gives the full variable domain: GAGVSQSPRYKVAKRGQDVALRCDPISGHVSLFWYQQALGQGPEFLTYFQNEAQLDKSGLPSDRFFAERPEGSVSTLKIQRTQQEDSAVYLCASSLVRGSLGNTIYFGEGSWLTVV.

This clonotype was detected ten times or more. The CDR3 DNA is TGTGCCAGCAGCCGGAGATGGAGCCCGGATACGCAGTATTTT. This sequence encodes CASSRRWSPDTQYF. V usage is TRBV3-1 and J usage is TRBJ2-3, with D unclear. In germline, CDR1 is LGHDT, CDR2 YNNKEL (reference sequence). The V gene lost 4 bases and the J gene lost 6 bases, with 14 bases spanning the gap. The CDR3 covers 14 residues.

The table lists this clonotype with many counts. The chain combines TRBV7-2 with TRBJ2-1, with D possibly matching TRBD2 (6 bases). Between the trimmed V and J ends, which lost 1 base and 10 bases, there was a span of 11 bases. The CDR3 is 13 residues long. Germline V gives CDR1 SGHTA, CDR2 FQGNSA. The chain's CDR3 is CASSLGGAREQFF. The CDR3 nucleotides read TGTGCCAGCAGCTTAGGCGGGGCGCGCGAGCAGTTCTTC.

This clonotype appeared many times. This rearrangement joins TRBV6-2 or TRBV6-3 to TRBJ1-1; 7 bases line up with TRBD1. The CDR3 is 13 residues long. V lost 7 bases to trimming and J lost 1 base; unmatched junction nucleotides: 3. Germline V gene data show CDR1 as MNHEY and CDR2 as SVGEGT. CDR3 residues: CASTYRGNTEAFF. The DNA of the CDR3 is TGTGCCAGCACCTACAGGGGGAACACTGAAGCTTTCTTT.